Below are 23 T cell receptor beta chains sequenced from a single sample in a study of control samples from healthy donors and cancer patients. Clones were sequenced by immunoSEQ multiplex PCR, and TCRdb holds only the in-frame ones, with some missing. The sample consists of 50,000 to 70,000 clones, approximately 85% of them appearing once. Specimen: blood. These receptors were obtained from a man aged 45-60 years in good health.

This clone has a single count. This chain connects TRBV30 to TRBJ1-1, with D unclear. The CDR3 has 13 residues. Trimming left V 0 bases short and J 1 base short, with 6 bases between. Germline V gene sequence: CDR1 GTSNPN, CDR2 SVGIG (reference sequence). CDR3 in amino acids: CAWSVVRNTEAFF. The CDR3 coding sequence is TGTGCCTGGAGTGTAGTCCGGAACACTGAAGCTTTCTTT.

The chain couples TRBV11-2 to TRBJ1-1; D unclear. Trimming stripped 4 bases from V and 4 bases from J, with 13 bases between. The germline V gene has CDR1 SGHAT and CDR2 FQNNGV. This CDR3 has 14 amino acids. The CDR3: CASSWARGGTEAFF. The CDR3 region has the DNA TGTGCCAGCAGCTGGGCTCGTGGAGGCACTGAAGCTTTCTTT.

This chain links TRBV5-1 with TRBJ2-5, with D maybe TRBD2 (5 bases). Germline CDR1 and CDR2: SGHRS and YFSETQ. Between the trimmed V and J ends, which lost 3 bases and 3 bases, there was a span of 15 bases. CDR3 length: 15 amino acids. For the CDR3, the DNA is TGCGCCAGCAGCTGGACGGGATCGCGGGAAGAGACCCAGTACTTC. This gives the protein CASSWTGSREETQYF.

The V call is TRBV27, the J call TRBJ1-2, with D unclear. Per germline, CDR1 MNHEY and CDR2 SMNVEV (reference sequence). Trimming took off 5 bases at V and 0 bases at J, with 10 bases between the two ends. The CDR3 spans 14 residues. The CDR3 bases are TGTGCCAGCAGTCCCCAGGTAGCTAACTATGGCTACACCTTC. As protein: CASSPQVANYGYTF.

The V and J genes are TRBV18 and TRBJ2-2; TRBD2 aligns across 9 bases. Germline V gene data show CDR1 as KGHSH and CDR2 as LQKENI. This CDR3 region has 16 residues. After removal of 3 bases from V and 4 bases from J, the junction contained 6 bases not matched to a gene. CDR3 protein: CASSPLAGRFTGELFF. In DNA form, the CDR3 reads TGTGCCAGCTCACCCCTAGCGGGAAGATTCACCGGGGAGCTGTTTTTT.

This chain uses TRBV28 with TRBJ1-5; D gene unclear. The CDR3 sequence is 14 residues long. CDR1 and CDR2 (germline): MDHEN, SYDVKM. Trimming pared 3 bases from V and 0 bases from J, leaving 6 bases between. The CDR3 DNA sequence: TGTGCCAGCAGTTTGAGACATAGCAATCAGCCCCAGCATTTT. Translating it yields CASSLRHSNQPQHF.

The V call is TRBV9, the J call TRBJ2-6; the match to TRBD2 covers 8 bases. The junction had 5 bases not matched to a gene; V was cut back by 0 bases and J by 0 bases. This CDR3 has 18 residues. CDR1 and CDR2 from the germline V gene are SGDLS and YYNGEE. The CDR3 coding sequence is TGTGCCAGCAGCGTAGGGGTAGCGGGGTCCTCTGGGGCCAACGTCCTGACTTTC. This encodes CASSVGVAGSSGANVLTF.

The V and J genes are TRBV7-2 and TRBJ2-7; 9 bases are shared with TRBD1. Trimming took 5 bases from V and 6 from J; bases not matched to a gene: 8. CDR1 is SGHTA and CDR2 is FQGNSA in the germline V gene. CDR3 length: 14 amino acids. The CDR3 protein is CASSTRDRAVEQYF. The CDR3 bases are TGTGCCAGCAGCACCCGGGACAGGGCTGTCGAGCAGTACTTC.

The J gene is TRBJ2-2, the V gene TRBV30; 10 positions match TRBD1. J lost 4 bases, V lost 2 bases, and 7 bases had no gene match. Germline-derived CDR1 and CDR2 are GTSNPN and SVGIG (reference sequence). The CDR3 has 16 amino acids. As DNA, the CDR3 is TGTGCCTGGAGTTCGGGACAGGGGTTGGTCACCGGGGAGCTGTTTTTT. Its translation: CAWSSGQGLVTGELFF.

V is TRBV15 and J is TRBJ2-2; no definite D call. The CDR3 is made up of 13 amino acids. V lost 6 bases and J 2 bases, leaving 7 bases between the germline ends. Germline V gene data show CDR1 as LNHNV and CDR2 as YYDKDF (reference sequence). The chain's CDR3 is CATRRVNTGELFF. CDR3 DNA sequence: TGTGCCACCAGGCGTGTCAACACCGGGGAGCTGTTTTTT.

J is TRBJ2-2 and V is TRBV11-3, with a weak D call TRBD2 (5 bases). The V gene's germline CDR1 is SGHNT and CDR2 YENEEA. The CDR3 spans 15 residues. The ends were cut back, 5 bases at V and 4 bases at J, with 14 bases in the middle. The CDR3 DNA reads as TGTGCCAGCAGCCCCTGGGTAGCGAGCACCGGGGAGCTGTTTTTT. This gives the protein CASSPWVASTGELFF.

The V gene is TRBV3-1 (or the pseudogene TRBV3-2), the J gene TRBJ1-1; D may be TRBD1 (5 bases). V shed 5 bases and J shed 0 bases, with 13 bases lying between them. This CDR3 region has 15 residues. Germline assignment: CDR1 LGHDT and CDR2 YNNKEL (reference sequence). Here the CDR3 reads CASSISGQMNTEAFF. The DNA of the CDR3 is TGTGCCAGCAGCATCAGTGGACAAATGAACACTGAAGCTTTCTTT.

The chain recombines TRBV7-9 with TRBJ1-4, with D uncertain. Trimming removed 3 bases from V and 10 bases from J, with 9 bases in between. Germline CDR1 reads SEHNR; CDR2 reads FQNEAQ (reference sequence). CDR3 size: 12 residues. CDR3 DNA: TGTGCCAGCAGCTTTTTGACGACAAAACTGTTTTTT. Its protein is CASSFLTTKLFF.

This clone was detected a few times. The J gene is TRBJ2-3, the V gene TRBV4-1; weak D call: TRBD2 (6 bases). The V gene lost 0 bases and the J gene lost 4 bases, with 14 bases spanning the gap. CDR1 MGHRA and CDR2 YSYEKL come from the germline V gene. The CDR3 length is 16 residues. The CDR3 sequence: CASSQERFGGSDTQYF. For the CDR3, the DNA is TGCGCCAGCAGCCAAGAACGGTTCGGGGGTTCAGATACGCAGTATTTT.

This clone was found once. V gene TRBV29-1 combines with J gene TRBJ2-5, with D possibly being TRBD1 (6 bases). The CDR3 contains 16 residues. V gave up 0 bases and J gave up 3 bases, with 17 bases separating them. The germline V gene encodes CDR1 SQVTM and CDR2 ANQGSEA. The CDR3 bases are TGCAGCGTTGAAGATTGGGGGATACAGGGAGAAGAGACCCAGTACTTC. Translated: CSVEDWGIQGEETQYF.

V usage is TRBV6-5 and J usage is TRBJ1-1; 9 nucleotides match TRBD1. V gave up 6 bases and J gave up 11 bases; unmatched junction bases: 13. The CDR3 extends over 14 amino acids. CDR1 is MNHEY and CDR2 is SVGAGI in the germline V gene. CDR3 in DNA: TGTGCCAGCAGAGCCGGGACAGGGACTTTAGGGGCTTTCTTT. Protein sequence: CASRAGTGTLGAFF.

Notes on this clone: Mismatch with germline at one junction end may stem from a read error. CDR3 sequence (DNA): TGTGCCATCACCGCGGACGGATCCATCTGGAACTTC. Residues: CAITADGSIWNF. J is TRBJ2-7 and V is TRBV10-3; no definite D call. The CDR3 is made up of 12 amino acids. CDR1 is ENHRY and CDR2 is SYGVKD in the germline V gene.

J is TRBJ2-1 and V is TRBV5-6; 11 bases match TRBD2. Germline lookup yields CDR1 SGHDT and CDR2 YYEEEE. The CDR3 covers 16 residues. V was clipped by 2 bases and J by 4 bases; unmatched bases: 5. This CDR3 reads CASSFRGTSGYNEQFF. The DNA for the CDR3 is TGTGCCAGCAGCTTTAGGGGGACTAGCGGTTACAATGAGCAGTTCTTC. Together with reference TRBV5-6 and TRBJ2-1, the CDR3 gives the full variable domain: DAGVTQSPTHLIKTRGQQVTLRCSPKSGHDTVSWYQQALGQGPQFIFQYYEEEERQRGNFPDRFSGHQFPNYSSELNVNALLLGDSALYLCASSFRGTSGYNEQFFGPGTRLTVL.

The chain combines TRBV2 with TRBJ2-7, with TRBD1 as a possible D gene (6 bases). CDR1 is SNHLY, CDR2 FYNNEI, per germline. Trimming stripped 8 bases from V and 0 bases from J, with 11 bases between. The CDR3 extends over 13 amino acids. The CDR3 region has the DNA TGTGCCAGCGTAGACAGGAGCTCCTACGAGCAGTACTTC. Its protein product is CASVDRSSYEQYF.

The gene calls are TRBV7-3 and TRBJ2-1, with 14 bases identical to TRBD2. The CDR3 length is 17 residues. Germline CDR1 reads SGHTA; CDR2 reads FQGTGA. The ends lost 4 bases at V and 7 bases at J; junction bases unmatched: 9. CDR3 sequence (DNA): TGTGCCAGCAGCTCGCAACCGGGACTAGCGGGAGCTAATGAGCAGTTCTTC. This translates into CASSSQPGLAGANEQFF.

This clone has a single count. V and J are TRBV28 and TRBJ2-2; D uncertain. CDR3 length: 13 residues. The V gene's germline CDR1 is MDHEN and CDR2 SYDVKM. The germline V and J ends were trimmed by 6 bases and 7 bases, with 12 bases remaining between them. The CDR3 DNA follows: TGTGCCAGCAGATCGGTGGGAATCGGGGAGCTGTTTTTT. The encoded protein is CASRSVGIGELFF.

In nucleotides, the CDR3 is TGTGCCACCAGTGACCCTGGACTAGCGGTCAAGACGCAGTATTTT. It yields the protein CATSDPGLAVKTQYF. V usage is TRBV24-1 and J usage is TRBJ2-3; 10 bases align to TRBD2. With 4 bases clipped from V and 9 bases from J, the junction kept 9 bases outside the gene matches. This CDR3 has 15 amino acids. Germline-derived CDR1 and CDR2 are KGHDR and SFDVKD.

The chain joins TRBV28 to TRBJ1-5; D gene unclear. This CDR3 is built from 12 residues. Per germline, CDR1 MDHEN and CDR2 SYDVKM. Trimming removed 7 bases at V and 2 bases at J, with 6 bases between. CDR3 residues: CASKTRNQPQHF. The CDR3 coding sequence is TGTGCCAGCAAGACCCGCAATCAGCCCCAGCATTTT.